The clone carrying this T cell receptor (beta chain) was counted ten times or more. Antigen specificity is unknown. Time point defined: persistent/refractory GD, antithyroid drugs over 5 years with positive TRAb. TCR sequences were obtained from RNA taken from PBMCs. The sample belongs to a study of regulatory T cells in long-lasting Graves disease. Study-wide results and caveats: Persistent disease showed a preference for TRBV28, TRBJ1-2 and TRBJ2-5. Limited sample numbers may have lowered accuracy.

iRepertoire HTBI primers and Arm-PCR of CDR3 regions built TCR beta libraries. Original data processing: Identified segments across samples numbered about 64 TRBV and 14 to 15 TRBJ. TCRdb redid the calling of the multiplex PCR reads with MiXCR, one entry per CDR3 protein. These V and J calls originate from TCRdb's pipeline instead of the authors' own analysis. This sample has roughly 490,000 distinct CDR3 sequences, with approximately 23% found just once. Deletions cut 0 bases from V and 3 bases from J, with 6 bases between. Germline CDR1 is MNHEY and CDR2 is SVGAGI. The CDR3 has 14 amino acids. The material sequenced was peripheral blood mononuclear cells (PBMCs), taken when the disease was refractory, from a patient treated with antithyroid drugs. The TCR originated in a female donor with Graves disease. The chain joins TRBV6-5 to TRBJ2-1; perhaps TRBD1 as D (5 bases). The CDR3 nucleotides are TGTGCCAGCAGTTACTCAGACAGCTACAATGAGCAGTTCTTC. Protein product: CASSYSDSYNEQFF.